The 20 T cell receptor beta chains given below trace back to one sample, sequenced in a study of cytomegalovirus exposure and HLA in healthy donors. PCR primers comprised 60 Vbeta and 13 Jbeta primers. TCRdb keeps only in-frame clones here, not all; method: immunoSEQ multiplex PCR. The sample holds some 130,000 clones, 76% seen once. The specimen was PBMCs. These receptors were taken from a female donor in good health and CMV-seropositive.

The chain combines TRBV13 with TRBJ1-6, with TRBD1 identical over 9 bases. Germline CDR1 is PRHDT and CDR2 is FYEKMQ (reference sequence). With V trimmed by 3 bases and J by 10 bases, 4 bases remained unmatched. There are 14 residues in the CDR3. The CDR3 coding sequence is TGTGCCAGCAGCTTGGGACAGGGAGGATCACCCCTCCACTTT. Protein: CASSLGQGGSPLHF.

The chain uses TRBV6-4 and TRBJ2-3, with 11 bases aligning to TRBD2. Trimming at V came to 3 bases and at J to 1 base, leaving 0 bases not matched to a gene. Germline V gene data show CDR1 as MRHNA and CDR2 as SNTAGT. CDR3 length: 15 amino acids. This chain's CDR3 is CASSETSGGTDTQYF. The CDR3 nucleotides are TGTGCCAGCAGTGAGACTAGCGGGGGCACAGATACGCAGTATTTT.

This clone has just one count. The J gene is TRBJ1-5, the V gene TRBV5-1; 8 nucleotides line up with TRBD1. The CDR3 is made up of 15 amino acids. Germline CDR1 reads SGHRS; CDR2 reads YFSETQ. V gave up 4 bases and J gave up 5 bases; unmatched junction bases: 8. CDR3 nucleotide sequence: TGCGCCAGCAGCCAAGGACAGGGAGTCGATCAGCCCCAGCATTTT. Translating it yields CASSQGQGVDQPQHF.

V and J are TRBV9 and TRBJ2-7; D possibly corresponds to TRBD2 (6 bases). Trimming took off 3 bases at V and 4 bases at J, with 14 bases between the two ends. Germline V gives CDR1 SGDLS, CDR2 YYNGEE. CDR3 length: 14 amino acids. In DNA, the CDR3 is TGTGCCAGCAGCGAAATCGGGAGTGGTTACGAGCAGTACTTC. This codes for CASSEIGSGYEQYF.

The chain joins TRBV10-3 to TRBJ1-2; D may be TRBD1 (6 bases). V was trimmed by 1 base and J by 4 bases, leaving 10 bases between them. This CDR3 is 14 amino acids long. The germline V gene encodes CDR1 ENHRY and CDR2 SYGVKD. CDR3 sequence reads: CAISELGHRYGYTF. CDR3 DNA sequence: TGTGCCATCAGTGAGTTGGGACACCGCTATGGCTACACCTTC.

V is TRBV5-5 and J is TRBJ2-1, with D possibly matching TRBD2 (5 bases). Germline CDR1 reads SGHKS; CDR2 reads YYEKEE (reference sequence). The CDR3 is made up of 15 amino acids. V lost 4 bases and J lost 3, with 14 bases in between. The CDR3 here is CASSQRVESYNEQFF. CDR3 coding DNA: TGTGCCAGCAGCCAGAGGGTAGAAAGCTACAATGAGCAGTTCTTC.

V gene TRBV2 combines with J gene TRBJ2-7; tentative D call: TRBD1 (6 bases). Trimming took 6 bases from V and 4 from J, leaving 7 bases between them. This CDR3 is 11 amino acids long. Per the germline V gene, CDR1 is SNHLY and CDR2 is FYNNEI. The CDR3 coding sequence is TGTGCCAGCAGGCAGGGGTACGAGCAGTACTTC. Its protein product is CASRQGYEQYF.

V is TRBV5-4 and J is TRBJ2-7; D is possibly TRBD1 (5 bases). Between the trimmed V and J ends, which lost 1 base and 5 bases, there was a span of 13 bases. The germline V gene has CDR1 SGHNT and CDR2 YYREEE (reference sequence). This CDR3 region has 14 residues. The CDR3 bases are TGTGCCAGCAGCTTGAGGCAGGGTTTGCACGAGCAGTACTTC. It codes for CASSLRQGLHEQYF. The full variable domain, rest sourced from reference TRBV5-4 and TRBJ2-7, is ETGVTQSPTHLIKTRGQQVTLRCSSQSGHNTVSWYQQALGQGPQFIFQYYREEENGRGNFPPRFSGLQFPNYSSELNVNALELDDSALYLCASSLRQGLHEQYFGPGTRLTVT.

This clone was recorded a few times. The rearrangement joins TRBV6-5 to TRBJ2-5; TRBD1 is a possible D gene (6 bases). In germline, CDR1 is MNHEY, CDR2 SVGAGI. Trimming stripped 2 bases from V and 9 bases from J, with 16 bases between. The CDR3 contains 14 residues. As DNA, the CDR3 is TGTGCCAGCAGTTACGACGCTATAGGGGGTCCCCAGTACTTC. Translating gives CASSYDAIGGPQYF.

This clone was found once. The chain recombines TRBV19 with TRBJ2-3; 8 bases fit TRBD2. Looked up from germline, CDR1 is LNHDA and CDR2 is SQIVND (reference sequence). The CDR3 extends over 18 amino acids. After removal of 2 bases from V and 2 bases from J, the junction contained 12 bases not matched to a gene. CDR3 DNA sequence: TGTGCCAGTAGTATAAGGGGTAGAGGCGGGGGGCCCACAGATACGCAGTATTTT. The encoded protein is CASSIRGRGGGPTDTQYF.

V gene TRBV11-2 combines with J gene TRBJ1-1; D is possibly TRBD1 (5 bases). This CDR3 region has 15 residues. Germline CDR1 SGHAT, CDR2 FQNNGV. Trimming took off 3 bases at V and 0 bases at J, with 11 bases between the two ends. The CDR3 loop reads CASSLGPTLNTEAFF. The DNA for the CDR3 is TGTGCCAGCAGCTTGGGGCCCACCTTGAACACTGAAGCTTTCTTT.

This sequence joins TRBV29-1 and TRBJ2-3; 7 bases agree with TRBD2. CDR3 length equals 19 residues. V lost 3 bases to trimming and J lost 1 base; unmatched junction nucleotides: 19. Germline CDR1 SQVTM, CDR2 ANQGSEA. The CDR3 spells CSVDRGRSVLAGGTDTQYF. The CDR3 DNA follows: TGCAGCGTTGATCGGGGGAGGAGTGTTTTGGCGGGGGGCACAGATACGCAGTATTTT.

This clone has a single count. V gene TRBV7-2 combines with J gene TRBJ1-1; D unresolved. Germline-derived CDR1 and CDR2 are SGHTA and FQGNSA. The CDR3 totals 14 residues. V lost 1 base, J lost 4 bases, and 10 bases lay in between. In DNA form, the CDR3 reads TGTGCCAGCAGCTTAGGTGCGGGCTCCACTGAAGCTTTCTTT. It codes for CASSLGAGSTEAFF.

The rearrangement joins TRBV7-3 to TRBJ2-3; D is uncertain. Germline V gene lookup returns CDR1 SGHTA and CDR2 FQGTGA. V lost 2 bases and J lost 1, with 7 bases in between. The CDR3 sequence is 14 residues long. Here the CDR3 reads CASSLALRTDTQYF. DNA for the CDR3: TGTGCCAGCAGCTTAGCCCTACGCACAGATACGCAGTATTTT.

The chain joins TRBV6-1 to TRBJ2-1, with 8 bases identical to TRBD1. CDR3 length equals 15 residues. V lost 2 bases and J lost 8; bases outside the gene matches: 8. The V gene's germline CDR1 is MNHNS and CDR2 SASEGT. DNA for the CDR3: TGTGCCAGCAGTGAATCCCCGACAGGGGTTTATGAGCAGTTCTTC. Protein sequence: CASSESPTGVYEQFF.

This chain uses TRBV4-1 with TRBJ1-1; the D is unclear. V lost 1 base to trimming and J lost 8 bases, with 11 bases between them. This CDR3 comprises 13 residues. The germline V gene encodes CDR1 MGHRA and CDR2 YSYEKL. The CDR3, as DNA: TGCGCCAGCAGCCAAGCACCAACAGCAGAAGCTTTCTTT. It yields the protein CASSQAPTAEAFF.

The chain couples TRBV9 to TRBJ2-2; D unresolved. Germline V CDR1 and CDR2: SGDLS, YYNGEE. V lost 5 bases and J lost 1, with 9 bases in between. This CDR3 is built from 14 residues. This CDR3 is CASSRHLNTGELFF. The DNA of the CDR3 is TGTGCCAGCAGTCGACACCTGAACACCGGGGAGCTGTTTTTT.

This rearrangement joins TRBV7-3 to TRBJ2-2, with D possibly being TRBD1 (6 bases). This CDR3 is 15 amino acids long. V was pared by 6 bases and J by 0 bases, with 11 bases between. CDR1 is SGHTA and CDR2 is FQGTGA in the germline V gene. The CDR3 sequence: CASSWGQPNTGELFF. In nucleotides, the CDR3 is TGTGCCAGCAGTTGGGGGCAGCCGAACACCGGGGAGCTGTTTTTT.

V is TRBV16 and J is TRBJ2-7, with D possibly matching TRBD1 (5 bases). Germline-derived CDR1 and CDR2 are KGHSY and FQNENV. CDR3 length: 14 residues. Trimming took 3 bases from V and 0 from J, leaving 9 bases between them. CDR3 bases: TGTGCCAGCAGCCACTCCAGGGACTCCTACGAGCAGTACTTC. Encoded protein: CASSHSRDSYEQYF.

With regard to this clone: This sample includes further DNA sequences coding for the same CDR3. J is TRBJ2-7 and V is TRBV15, with D possibly matching TRBD2 (6 bases). Germline V gene lookup returns CDR1 LNHNV and CDR2 YYDKDF (reference sequence). This CDR3 is 15 amino acids long. Trimming shortened V by 1 base and J by 2 bases, and 12 bases separated the two germline ends. CDR3 amino acids: CATSRGAGTTYEQYF. DNA for the CDR3: TGTGCCACCAGCAGAGGGGCGGGGACCACCTACGAGCAGTACTTC.